The 28 T cell receptor beta chains listed next were all sequenced from one sample in a study of blood T cells in healthy people across ages. A second PCR of about 7 to 11 cycles used a sample-barcoded 5' primer and a J-beta primer mix. A single record per CDR3 protein comes from TCRdb applying MiXCR to the 5' RACE reads. The sample has about 800,000 distinct CDR3 sequences; about 45% are singletons. Sequences were obtained from blood. The receptors were gathered from a man at least 80 years old in good health.

The chain links TRBV29-1 to TRBJ2-5; the D gene is possibly TRBD1 (6 bases). This CDR3 is built from 13 residues. V shed 7 bases and J shed 1 base, with 13 bases lying between them. Germline CDR1 reads SQVTM; CDR2 reads ANQGSEA. In nucleotides, the CDR3 is TGCAGCGGACAAACAGGGTCCCAAGAGACCCAGTACTTC. This translates into CSGQTGSQETQYF.

In this sample, this clonotype turned up a few times. The chain employs TRBV7-8 and TRBJ2-1; 7 bases match TRBD2. The trim removed 6 bases at V and 2 bases at J, leaving 13 bases unmatched. CDR1 is SGHVS, CDR2 FQNEAQ, per germline. CDR3 length equals 17 residues. The CDR3 nucleotides are TGTGCCAGCAGTCAACAGGTCGAGCGGGGTACCTACAATGAGCAGTTCTTC. It encodes CASSQQVERGTYNEQFF.

The genes are TRBV7-2 and TRBJ2-5; possibly TRBD1 or TRBD2 for D (5 bases each). V was shortened by 1 base and J by 5 bases, with 20 bases between the two germline ends. The CDR3 loop spans 17 amino acids. Germline V gives CDR1 SGHTA, CDR2 FQGNSA. The CDR3 nucleotides are TGTGCCAGCAGCTTAGGGGAGTGGGCAGGGATGAGGGAGACCCAGTACTTC. Residues: CASSLGEWAGMRETQYF.

The sample holds a few counts of this clonotype. The J gene is TRBJ2-7, the V gene TRBV20-1, with D perhaps matching TRBD1 or TRBD2 (5 bases each). The CDR3 covers 14 residues. Trimming removed 6 bases from V and 2 bases from J, with 17 bases in between. Germline CDR1 reads DFQATT; CDR2 reads SNEGSKA (reference sequence). CDR3 nucleotide sequence: TGCAGTGCAACCGATGGGACGGTTCCCTACGAGCAGTACTTC. Translating gives CSATDGTVPYEQYF.

This chain connects TRBV12-3 or TRBV12-4 to TRBJ1-4; D uncertain. Trimming removed 1 base from V and 8 bases from J, with 11 bases in between. The CDR3 contains 14 residues. For the CDR3, the DNA is TGTGCCAGCAGTTTAGGATCGACTGCGGAAAAACTGTTTTTT. It translates to CASSLGSTAEKLFF.

This clonotype was counted ten times or more. V is TRBV6-6 and J is TRBJ2-1; 11 nucleotides agree with TRBD2. The germline V gene encodes CDR1 MNHNY and CDR2 SVGAGI (reference sequence). Trimming removed 7 bases from V and 5 bases from J; junction bases left unmatched: 7. The CDR3 totals 15 residues. The CDR3 DNA reads TGTGCCAGCACCTCACTAGCGGGAGTCGACAATGAGCAGTTCTTC. Amino acids: CASTSLAGVDNEQFF.

The sample holds a few counts of this clonotype. The rearrangement joins TRBV20-1 to TRBJ2-7, with no clear D. Germline V lookup: CDR1 DFQATT, CDR2 SNEGSKA (reference sequence). This CDR3 spans 13 amino acids. The ends were cut back, 0 bases at V and 3 bases at J, with 9 bases in the middle. CDR3 nucleotide sequence: TGCAGTGCTAGAGATCACAGCGACTACGAGCAGTACTTC. Translation: CSARDHSDYEQYF.

The rearrangement links TRBV12-3 or TRBV12-4 to TRBJ2-1; 12 bases are a match to TRBD2. The CDR3 is 17 amino acids. V was clipped by 3 bases and J by 7 bases; unmatched bases: 10. The chain's CDR3 is CASSFGTSGQVVNEQFF. The DNA of the CDR3 is TGTGCCAGCAGTTTCGGGACTAGCGGGCAGGTTGTAAATGAGCAGTTCTTC.

The chain recombines TRBV9 with TRBJ2-6; D remains ambiguous. The CDR3 covers 17 residues. The germline V and J ends were trimmed by 0 bases and 0 bases, with 10 bases remaining between them. Germline V gene lookup returns CDR1 SGDLS and CDR2 YYNGEE. CDR3 sequence: CASSVARTNSGANVLTF. DNA for the CDR3: TGTGCCAGCAGCGTAGCTAGAACTAACTCTGGGGCCAACGTCCTGACTTTC. The full variable domain, in which reference TRBV9 and TRBJ2-6 provide the parts outside the CDR3, is DSGVTQTPKHLITATGQRVTLRCSPRSGDLSVYWYQQSLDQGLQFLIQYYNGEERAKGNILERFSAQQFPDLHSELNLSSLELGDSALYFCASSVARTNSGANVLTFGAGSRLTVL.

In its sample, this clonotype was seen a few times. V gene TRBV9 combines with J gene TRBJ2-7; no clear D gene. The CDR3 spans 15 residues. Germline V gives CDR1 SGDLS, CDR2 YYNGEE. Between the trimmed V and J ends, which lost 0 bases and 3 bases, there was a span of 13 bases. The CDR3 loop reads CASSVADLKGYEQYF. In DNA form, the CDR3 reads TGTGCCAGCAGCGTAGCTGACCTTAAAGGCTACGAGCAGTACTTC. The complete variable domain, with remaining parts taken from reference TRBV9 and TRBJ2-7, reads DSGVTQTPKHLITATGQRVTLRCSPRSGDLSVYWYQQSLDQGLQFLIQYYNGEERAKGNILERFSAQQFPDLHSELNLSSLELGDSALYFCASSVADLKGYEQYFGPGTRLTVT.

There are a few counts of this clonotype. The V and J genes are TRBV20-1 and TRBJ2-1; 7 nucleotides agree with TRBD1. The V segment lost 3 bases and the J segment 1 base; nucleotides outside the gene matches: 24. This CDR3 region has 21 residues. From germline, CDR1 is DFQATT and CDR2 SNEGSKA (reference sequence). CDR3 loop: CSASRSVRDSSLLRSYNEQFF. DNA of the CDR3: TGCAGTGCTAGCCGTTCCGTACGGGACAGCTCGCTTCTGCGGTCCTACAATGAGCAGTTCTTC.

The chain has TRBV7-3 and TRBJ2-3; D is possibly TRBD2 (5 bases). Germline CDR1 is SGHTA and CDR2 is FQGTGA. The CDR3 consists of 15 residues. With 5 bases removed from V and 0 bases from J, the gap between germline ends came to 12 bases. CDR3 DNA: TGTGCCAGCAGCCAATCGTTAGCGAGCACAGATACGCAGTATTTT. Its translation: CASSQSLASTDTQYF.

J is TRBJ1-6 and V is TRBV20-1; 7 bases line up with TRBD1. V lost 3 bases and J lost 9; bases outside the gene matches: 11. The CDR3 has 15 residues. CDR1 is DFQATT, CDR2 SNEGSKA, per germline (reference sequence). CDR3 sequence (DNA): TGCAGTGCTAGTAGGGGGACAGAGGGTAGTTCACCCCTCCACTTT. Its translation: CSASRGTEGSSPLHF.

V and J are TRBV15 and TRBJ2-1; D might be TRBD1 (5 bases). CDR3 length: 14 residues. V was shortened by 0 bases and J by 2 bases, with 5 bases between the two germline ends. Per germline, CDR1 LNHNV and CDR2 YYDKDF (reference sequence). CDR3 in DNA: TGTGCCACCAGCAGAGAGACAGCCTACAATGAGCAGTTCTTC. Translated: CATSRETAYNEQFF.

This clonotype was counted a few times. The gene calls are TRBV20-1 and TRBJ2-1; TRBD1 agrees at 7 bases. The CDR3 covers 15 residues. With V trimmed by 6 bases and J by 5 bases, 13 bases remained unmatched. Germline CDR1 reads DFQATT; CDR2 reads SNEGSKA (reference sequence). Written as DNA, the CDR3 is TGCAGTGCGGCAAACCGGGACAGAGTGAACAATGAGCAGTTCTTC. Translating it yields CSAANRDRVNNEQFF.

This clonotype has a handful of counts. This chain joins TRBV18 and TRBJ1-5; 8 positions match TRBD1. The CDR3 consists of 16 residues. The germline gives CDR1 KGHSH, CDR2 LQKENI. J lost 3 bases, V lost 6 bases, and 10 bases had no gene match. The DNA of the CDR3 is TGTGCCAGCTCTGTTCAGGGGGCGCATTCCAATCAGCCCCAGCATTTT. Its translation is CASSVQGAHSNQPQHF.

The chain couples TRBV12-5 to TRBJ1-5; tentatively, D is TRBD1 (6 bases). Germline values: CDR1 LGHNT, CDR2 FRNRAP. V was trimmed by 0 bases and J by 2 bases, leaving 20 bases between them. The CDR3 is made up of 19 amino acids. Here the CDR3 DNA reads TGTGCTAGTGGTTTGGTACGGGGGCAGAAGGAGATTGGCAATCAGCCCCAGCATTTT. It is translated as CASGLVRGQKEIGNQPQHF. Full variable domain (rest looked up from reference TRBV12-5 and TRBJ1-5): DARVTQTPRHKVTEMGQEVTMRCQPILGHNTVFWYRQTMMQGLELLAYFRNRAPLDDSGMPKDRFSAEMPDATLATLKIQPSEPRDSAVYFCASGLVRGQKEIGNQPQHFGDGTRLSIL.

CDR3 bases: TGTGCCAGCAGCTTAGCAGGGACAGGGATCTACGAGCAGTACTTC. Translating it yields CASSLAGTGIYEQYF. The chain joins TRBV7-2 to TRBJ2-7; TRBD1 agrees at 9 bases. From germline, CDR1 is SGHTA and CDR2 FQGNSA. The CDR3 sequence is 15 residues long. The V and J ends lost 0 bases and 3 bases, in that order; junction bases with no gene match: 3.

The table lists this clonotype with a few counts. V usage is TRBV3-1 and J usage is TRBJ2-1; 7 bases line up with TRBD2. This CDR3 has 14 residues. Germline CDR1 and CDR2: LGHDT and YNNKEL (reference sequence). Trimming cost V 1 base and J 6 bases; bases outside gene matches: 3. CDR3 bases: TGTGCCAGCAGCCAAGGGACTAGAGGCAATGAGCAGTTCTTC. Protein: CASSQGTRGNEQFF.

The chain couples TRBV7-9 to TRBJ1-2; 9 bases are a match to TRBD1. The CDR3 extends over 15 amino acids. The V gene's germline CDR1 is SEHNR and CDR2 FQNEAQ (reference sequence). With 1 base clipped from V and 3 bases from J, the junction kept 3 bases outside the gene matches. The CDR3 reads CASSLEQGADYGYTF. In nucleotides, the CDR3 is TGTGCCAGCAGCTTAGAACAGGGGGCGGACTATGGCTACACCTTC.

CDR3 region: CASSPGGAHEQYF. The DNA for the CDR3 is TGTGCCAGCAGTCCAGGGGGGGCCCACGAGCAGTACTTC. This chain uses TRBV27 with TRBJ2-7; either TRBD1 or TRBD2 may fit D (7 bases each). CDR1 and CDR2 from the germline V gene are MNHEY and SMNVEV (reference sequence). CDR3 length: 13 amino acids. Trimming took off 5 bases at V and 5 bases at J, with 13 bases between the two ends.

The rearrangement joins TRBV29-1 to TRBJ2-1, with TRBD2 identical over 11 bases. CDR1 SQVTM and CDR2 ANQGSEA come from the germline V gene. V dropped 4 bases and J dropped 4; count of bases not matched to a gene: 6. This CDR3 spans 15 amino acids. CDR3 region: CSVARLAGGYNEQFF. The CDR3 DNA reads TGCAGCGTTGCCCGATTAGCGGGAGGGTACAATGAGCAGTTCTTC.

This clonotype was found a few times. A single base separates this from a much larger clone, so it may be a read error. The CDR3 coding sequence is TGCAGTGCGCAGGCGGCGTCAGCGACCTACGAGCAGTACTTC. This encodes CSAQAASATYEQYF. The genes are TRBV20-1 and TRBJ2-7; D is undetermined. V was pared by 6 bases and J by 2 bases, with 17 bases between. From germline, CDR1 is DFQATT and CDR2 SNEGSKA (reference sequence). The CDR3 length is 14 residues.

The chain carries TRBV12-3 or TRBV12-4 and TRBJ2-2; the match to TRBD2 covers 9 bases. This CDR3 has 17 residues. Trimming took 5 bases from V and 2 from J; bases not matched to a gene: 9. DNA of the CDR3: TGTGCCAGCAGTACCCCCGGGACTAGCCTTAACACCGGGGAGCTGTTTTTT. It codes for CASSTPGTSLNTGELFF.

The chain links TRBV4-2 to TRBJ2-2, with TRBD1 identical over 8 bases. Germline V lookup: CDR1 LGHNA, CDR2 YNFKEQ. This CDR3 contains 15 residues. J gave up 4 bases and V 0 bases, and 1 base lay outside the gene matches. DNA for the CDR3: TGTGCCAGCAGCCAAGAAGGGACAGGCACCGGGGAGCTGTTTTTT. It yields the protein CASSQEGTGTGELFF.

V usage is TRBV12-3 or TRBV12-4 and J usage is TRBJ2-3; 7 nucleotides match TRBD2. This CDR3 has 17 residues. Unmatched junction bases numbered 10, after V lost 0 bases and J lost 4 bases. The CDR3 here is CASSLAGATSWADTQYF. The CDR3 region has the DNA TGTGCCAGCAGTTTAGCGGGTGCGACTAGCTGGGCAGATACGCAGTATTTT.

J is TRBJ1-3 and V is TRBV29-1, with unresolved D. Germline assignment: CDR1 SQVTM and CDR2 ANQGSEA. The CDR3 sequence is 12 residues long. The CDR3 coding sequence is TGCAGTGGGAGACTCTCTGGAAACACCATATATTTT. This translates into CSGRLSGNTIYF.

This clonotype was picked up one time. The genes are TRBV7-9 and TRBJ1-1; D not certain. Trimming shortened V by 4 bases and J by 1 base, and 1 base separated the two germline ends. The germline V gene has CDR1 SEHNR and CDR2 FQNEAQ (reference sequence). The CDR3 sequence is 11 residues long. CDR3 sequence reads: CASSWNTEAFF. The CDR3 DNA reads TGTGCCAGCAGCTGGAACACTGAAGCTTTCTTT. The variable domain in full, with the rest retrieved from reference TRBV7-9 and TRBJ1-1, is DTGVSQNPRHKITKRGQNVTFRCDPISEHNRLYWYRQTLGQGPEFLTYFQNEAQLEKSRLLSDRFSAERPKGSFSTLEIQRTEQGDSAMYLCASSWNTEAFFGQGTRLTVV.